The source of this T cell receptor (beta chain) is a study of shared clonotypes between healthy human individuals. Whole-study results and caveats: Tissue TCR repertoires likely differ from these blood-only repertoires. There were few donors, and this limited the genetic and exposure-history diversity represented.

Donors included only healthy HIV-negative adults lacking recent acute infections or vaccinations. CDR1 SGHTA and CDR2 FQGNSA come from the germline V gene. V gave up 2 bases and J gave up 4 bases, with 11 bases separating them. This CDR3 contains 15 residues. Worth noting for this clone: Its matching antigen is unknown.

Sequencing used immunoSEQ multiplex PCR; TCRdb keeps in-frame clones, though not all of them. Of a few million clones in the sample, more than 80% were seen once. The chain recombines TRBV7-2 with TRBJ1-4, with no clear D. The sequencing sample was made of naive CD4+ T cells sorted from blood. Noted subset: CD45RA+ positively selected. This TCR derives from a young man in good health. The CDR3 region is CASSLMTAHNEKLFF. The CDR3 bases are TGTGCCAGCAGCTTAATGACGGCCCATAATGAAAAACTGTTTTTT.